This TCR beta chain was found in a study of blood T cells in healthy people across ages. Notes on the study in general: It was the long-lived donors that had more naive CD4+ cells and higher diversity than aged donors. Unsorted PBMCs ruled out conclusive naive versus antigen-experienced comparison. In older individuals, TCR beta diversity per million T cells was lower, falling roughly linearly with age.

Germline values: CDR1 KGHSH, CDR2 LQKENI. CDR3 length equals 16 residues. V was pared by 2 bases and J by 6 bases, with 7 bases of the junction left unmatched. Then a second PCR, running about 6 to 11 cycles, was carried out with a sample-barcoded 5' primer and a J-beta primer mix. TCRdb redid the calling of the 5' RACE reads with MiXCR, one entry per CDR3 protein. The sample carries about 1.8 million distinct CDR3 sequences, about 50% recorded once. Details on this clonotype: No antigen is known for it.

The sequenced material came from blood. This chain uses TRBV18 with TRBJ2-1, with TRBD2 identical over 10 bases. The sequence was collected from a middle-aged woman in good health. The CDR3 here is CASSPNKLAGINEQFF. The CDR3 DNA reads as TGTGCCAGCTCACCAAATAAACTAGCGGGGATCAATGAGCAGTTCTTC.